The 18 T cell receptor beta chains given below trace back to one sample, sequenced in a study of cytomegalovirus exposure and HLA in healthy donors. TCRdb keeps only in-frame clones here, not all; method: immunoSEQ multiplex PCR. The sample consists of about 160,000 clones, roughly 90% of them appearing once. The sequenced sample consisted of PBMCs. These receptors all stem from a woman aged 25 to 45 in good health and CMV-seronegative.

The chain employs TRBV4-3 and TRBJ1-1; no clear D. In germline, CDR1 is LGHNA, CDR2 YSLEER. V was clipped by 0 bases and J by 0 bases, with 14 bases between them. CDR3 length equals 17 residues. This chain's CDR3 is CASSQDSVGRLNTEAFF. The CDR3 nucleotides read TGCGCCAGCAGCCAAGATTCGGTAGGGCGGCTGAACACTGAAGCTTTCTTT.

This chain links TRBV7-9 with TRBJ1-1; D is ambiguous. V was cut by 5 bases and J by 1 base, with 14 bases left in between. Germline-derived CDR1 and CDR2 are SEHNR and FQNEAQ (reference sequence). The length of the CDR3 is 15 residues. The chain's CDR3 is CASSPVTGANTEAFF. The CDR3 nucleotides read TGTGCCAGCAGCCCGGTAACGGGTGCGAACACTGAAGCTTTCTTT.

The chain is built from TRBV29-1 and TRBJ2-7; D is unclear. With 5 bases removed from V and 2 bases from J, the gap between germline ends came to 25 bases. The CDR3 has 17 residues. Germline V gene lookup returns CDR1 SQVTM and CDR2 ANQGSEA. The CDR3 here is CSVSGHGVVAQTYEQYF. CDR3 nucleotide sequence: TGCAGCGTTTCTGGGCATGGGGTGGTAGCACAAACCTACGAGCAGTACTTC.

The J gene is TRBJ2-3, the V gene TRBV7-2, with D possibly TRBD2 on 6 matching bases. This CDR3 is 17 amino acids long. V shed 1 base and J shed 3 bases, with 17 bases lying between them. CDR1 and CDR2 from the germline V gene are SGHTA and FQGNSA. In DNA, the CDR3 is TGTGCCAGCAGCTTAGGGGTTGGTGGGAGGAAGACAGATACGCAGTATTTT. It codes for CASSLGVGGRKTDTQYF.

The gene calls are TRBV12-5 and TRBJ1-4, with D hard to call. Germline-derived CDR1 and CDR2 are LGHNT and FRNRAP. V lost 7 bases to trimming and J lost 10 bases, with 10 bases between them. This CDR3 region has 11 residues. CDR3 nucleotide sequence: TGTGCTAGTGCCGGCGGAGGAAAACTGTTTTTT. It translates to CASAGGGKLFF.

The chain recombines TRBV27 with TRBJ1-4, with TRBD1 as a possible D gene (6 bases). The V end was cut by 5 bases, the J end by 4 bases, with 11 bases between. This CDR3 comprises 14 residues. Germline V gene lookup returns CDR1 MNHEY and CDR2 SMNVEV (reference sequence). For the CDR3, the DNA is TGTGCCAGCAGTAGGCAGGGGATTAATGAAAAACTGTTTTTT. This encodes CASSRQGINEKLFF.

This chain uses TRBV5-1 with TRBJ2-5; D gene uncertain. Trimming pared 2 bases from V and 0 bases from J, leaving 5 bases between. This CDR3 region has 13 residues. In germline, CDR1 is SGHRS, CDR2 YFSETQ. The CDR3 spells CASSFSYQETQYF. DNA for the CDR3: TGCGCCAGCAGCTTCTCTTACCAAGAGACCCAGTACTTC.

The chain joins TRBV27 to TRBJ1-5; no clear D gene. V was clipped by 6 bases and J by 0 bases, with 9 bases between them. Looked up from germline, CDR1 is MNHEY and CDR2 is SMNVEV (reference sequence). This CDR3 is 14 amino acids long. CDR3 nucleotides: TGTGCCAGCAGGGGATTGGATAGCAATCAGCCCCAGCATTTT. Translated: CASRGLDSNQPQHF.

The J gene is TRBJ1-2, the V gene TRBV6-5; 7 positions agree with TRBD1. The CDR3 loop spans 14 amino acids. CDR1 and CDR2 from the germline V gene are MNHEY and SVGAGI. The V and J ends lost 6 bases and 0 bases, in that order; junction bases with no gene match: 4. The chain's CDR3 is CASREGTANYGYTF. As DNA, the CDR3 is TGTGCCAGCAGGGAAGGGACAGCTAACTATGGCTACACCTTC.

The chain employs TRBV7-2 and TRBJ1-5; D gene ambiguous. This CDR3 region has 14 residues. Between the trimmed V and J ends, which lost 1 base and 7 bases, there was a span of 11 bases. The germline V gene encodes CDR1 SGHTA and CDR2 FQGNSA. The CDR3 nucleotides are TGTGCCAGCAGCTTAGGGGTGGCCCACCAGCCCCAGCATTTT. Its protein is CASSLGVAHQPQHF.

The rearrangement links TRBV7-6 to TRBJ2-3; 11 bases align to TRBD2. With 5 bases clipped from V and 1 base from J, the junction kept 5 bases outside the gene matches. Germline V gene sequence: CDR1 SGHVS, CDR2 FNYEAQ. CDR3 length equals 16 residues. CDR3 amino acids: CASSDVAGGGTDTQYF. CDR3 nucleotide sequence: TGTGCCAGCAGCGACGTAGCGGGAGGGGGCACAGATACGCAGTATTTT.

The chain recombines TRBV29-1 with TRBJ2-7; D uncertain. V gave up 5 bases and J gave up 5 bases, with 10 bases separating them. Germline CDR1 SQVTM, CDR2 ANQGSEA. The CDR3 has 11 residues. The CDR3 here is CSVRRYHEQYF. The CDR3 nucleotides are TGCAGCGTTCGTAGGTACCACGAGCAGTACTTC.

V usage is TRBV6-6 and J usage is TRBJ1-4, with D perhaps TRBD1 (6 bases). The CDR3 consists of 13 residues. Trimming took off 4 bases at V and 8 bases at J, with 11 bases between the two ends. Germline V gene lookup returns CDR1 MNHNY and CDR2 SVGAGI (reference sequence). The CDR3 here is CASSFRDKEKLFF. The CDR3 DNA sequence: TGTGCCAGCAGTTTCCGGGACAAGGAAAAACTGTTTTTT.

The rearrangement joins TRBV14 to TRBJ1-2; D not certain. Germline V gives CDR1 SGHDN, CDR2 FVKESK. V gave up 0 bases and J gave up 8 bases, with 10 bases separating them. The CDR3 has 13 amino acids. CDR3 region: CASSQEGLWGYTF. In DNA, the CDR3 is TGTGCCAGCAGCCAAGAAGGACTCTGGGGCTACACCTTC.

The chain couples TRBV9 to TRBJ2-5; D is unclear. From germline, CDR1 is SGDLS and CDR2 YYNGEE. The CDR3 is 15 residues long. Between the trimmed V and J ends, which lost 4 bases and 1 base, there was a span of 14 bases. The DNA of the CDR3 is TGTGCCAGCAGCACCCCGGGTCCCTCCCAAGAGACCCAGTACTTC. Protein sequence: CASSTPGPSQETQYF.

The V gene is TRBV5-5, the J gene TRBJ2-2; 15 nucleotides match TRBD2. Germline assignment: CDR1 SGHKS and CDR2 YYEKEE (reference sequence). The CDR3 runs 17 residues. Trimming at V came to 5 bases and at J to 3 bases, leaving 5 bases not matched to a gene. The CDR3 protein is CASRPGLAGGDTGELFF. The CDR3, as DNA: TGTGCCAGCAGACCGGGACTAGCGGGAGGTGACACCGGGGAGCTGTTTTTT.

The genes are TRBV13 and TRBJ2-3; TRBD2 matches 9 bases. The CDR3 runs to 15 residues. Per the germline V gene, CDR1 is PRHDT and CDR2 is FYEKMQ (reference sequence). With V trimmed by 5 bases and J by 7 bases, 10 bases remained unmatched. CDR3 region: CASSQASGTIYTQYF. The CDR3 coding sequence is TGTGCCAGCAGCCAAGCTAGCGGGACTATTTATACGCAGTATTTT.

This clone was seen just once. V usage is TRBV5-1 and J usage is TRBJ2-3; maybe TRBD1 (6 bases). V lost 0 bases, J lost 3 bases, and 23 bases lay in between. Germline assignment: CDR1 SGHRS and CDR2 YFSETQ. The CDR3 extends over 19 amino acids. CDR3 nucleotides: TGCGCCAGCAGCTTGGTGGAACAGGGCCAGGGAGTAGGAACAGATACGCAGTATTTT. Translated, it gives CASSLVEQGQGVGTDTQYF.